What follows describes a single T cell receptor beta chain. Antigen unknown. Germline and genes here are mouse. The read gets to within 1 residue of the CDR3 end, and the germline J gene fills in the rest. Time point indicated: mouse harvest day 7 after allogeneic transplant. Each mouse received 10^7 T-cell-depleted marrow cells plus 10^6 splenic CD5+ T cells by tail vein. Mice had MHC-mismatched B6 into BALB/c GVHD, sampled day 7 or 14. Sequencing of TCRbeta CDR3 at survey depth gave sequences and template counts. The data were produced by immunoSEQ multiplex PCR, yet TCRdb's version contains in-frame clones alone and is incomplete. This sample has 9,500 or so clones; approximately 47% occur once, and the top ten carry 1.4% to 1.5%. This sample is drawn from a study of tissue T cells after allogeneic stem cell transplantation. Broader study findings: Which tissue TCRs were alloreactive or antigen-specific was not determined. Some clones might be persisting host cells. Anatomically similar tissues had similar TCR repertoires within each patient.

Germline-derived CDR1 and CDR2 are LGHNA and YNLKQL (reference sequence). This CDR3 has 12 residues. V gave up 0 bases and J gave up 2 bases, with 2 bases separating them. The V gene is TRBV5, the J gene TRBJ2-7; unclear D gene. This receptor was obtained from a female BALB/c mouse given C57BL/6 T cells with graft-versus-host disease after an allogeneic hematopoietic cell transplant. Sequencing used skin. The CDR3 loop reads CASSQDPYEQYF. The DNA read from the CDR3 is TGTGCCAGCAGCCAAGACCCCTATGAACAGTAC.